Sequencing of this T cell receptor beta chain was carried out in a study of shared clonotypes between healthy human individuals. The protocol was immunoSEQ multiplex PCR, while the TCRdb copy is restricted to in-frame clones and leaves out a portion. The sample has about 460,000 clones; roughly three quarters are singletons. The CDR3 loop spans 14 amino acids. Germline V gene lookup returns CDR1 SGHAT and CDR2 FQNNGV. The V segment lost 5 bases and the J segment 7 bases; nucleotides outside the gene matches: 5. Sequencing used PBMCs. The source of this sequence is a middle-aged woman in good health. Some clones in this sample may be carry-over from other donors' samples. The genes are TRBV11-2 and TRBJ1-4; 9 nucleotides line up with TRBD1. For the CDR3, the DNA is TGTGCCAGCAGCATACAGGGGGCGGGTGAAAAACTGTTTTTT. This gives the protein CASSIQGAGEKLFF.